This TCR beta chain derives from a study of radiotherapy plus CTLA-4 blockade in lung cancer. TCRdb's copy holds only in-frame clones and misses some; the assay was immunoSEQ multiplex PCR. Found here are some 110,000 clones, around 90% of them singletons; the top ten hold 6.9%. For this clone: The antigen remains unidentified.

Findings and caveats of the study: Reports identified early blood T cell clone dynamics, with interferon-beta, as the best response predictor.

The study gave focal radiation plus ipilimumab CTLA-4 blockade to patients with chemo-refractory metastatic non-small-cell lung cancer. The germline CDR1 and CDR2 sequences are SQVTM and ANQGSEA. The germline V and J ends were trimmed by 6 bases and 7 bases, with 16 bases remaining between them. This CDR3 is built from 13 residues. Sequencing used peripheral blood, obtained from a patient treated with radiotherapy plus ipilimumab. The TCR sequence derives from a human donor with non-small cell lung cancer that progressed on radiotherapy plus ipilimumab. This sequence joins TRBV29-1 and TRBJ2-1; unclear D gene. The CDR3 coding sequence is TGCAGCGTGTCGGTCGAGCCAGGTAATGAGCAGTTCTTC. Its translation is CSVSVEPGNEQFF.